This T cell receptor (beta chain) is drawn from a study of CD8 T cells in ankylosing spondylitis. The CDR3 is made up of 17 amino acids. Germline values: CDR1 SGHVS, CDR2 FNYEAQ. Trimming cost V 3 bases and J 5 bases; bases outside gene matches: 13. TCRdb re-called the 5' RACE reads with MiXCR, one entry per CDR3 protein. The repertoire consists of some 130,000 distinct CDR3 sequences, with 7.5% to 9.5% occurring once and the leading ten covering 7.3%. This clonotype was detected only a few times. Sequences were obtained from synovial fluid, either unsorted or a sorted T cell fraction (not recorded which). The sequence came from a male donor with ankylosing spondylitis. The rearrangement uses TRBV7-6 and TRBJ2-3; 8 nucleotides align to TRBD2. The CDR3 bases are TGTGCCAGCAGCTTGTTCGGGGGGGGAGGTTCTGGAGATACGCAGTATTTT. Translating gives CASSLFGGGGSGDTQYF.